This T cell receptor beta chain was obtained from a study of Ad26.COV2.S vaccination and SARS-CoV-2 variants. Background on the study: Doses of Ad26.COV2.S were injected into muscle once or twice, 56 days apart.

Using immunoSEQ multiplex PCR, the repertoire was profiled, and TCRdb retains in-frame clones only, with some absent. This table holds approximately 420,000 clones, 88% found once. Treatment indicated: some 19 received Ad26.COV2.S at low or high dose, single or two shots; about five received placebo; per-sample allocation not given. Sampling happened 63 days after the first vaccine or placebo injection. It was Wuhan-strain SARS-CoV-2 spike that the Ad26 vaccine vector expressed. With V trimmed by 0 bases and J by 4 bases, 6 bases remained unmatched. Germline lookup yields CDR1 SGHVS and CDR2 FQNEAQ. This CDR3 region has 16 residues. General study results and limits: Breadth of non-spike TCRs did not differ between vaccinees and placebo recipients.

A remark on this clone: Its antigen is undetermined.

The rearrangement joins TRBV7-8 to TRBJ1-2, with 9 bases aligning to TRBD1. The receptor's source is a person aged 18-65 years who received the Ad26.COV2.S COVID-19 vaccine or a placebo. This sample comprised peripheral blood, obtained in a trial of Ad26.COV2.S vaccine versus placebo. The CDR3 DNA reads TGTGCCAGCAGCTTAGCAGGACTGACAGGGGGCTATGGCTACACCTTC. Translated, it gives CASSLAGLTGGYGYTF.